This is a list of T cell receptor beta chains from one sample in a study of T-cell reconstitution after alpha-beta-depleted transplantation in children. Via MiXCR, TCRdb re-called the PCR reads, giving one row per CDR3 protein. The data contain about 150,000 distinct CDR3 sequences, 8% to 10% of them singletons. The starting material was PBMCs, mostly from graft donor cells, obtained 180 days after TCRalphabeta/CD19-depleted stem cell transplant. The receptors here all came from a female patient aged 2-15 years who had a stem cell transplant for congenital amegakaryocytic thrombocytopenia, so the T cells may come from the graft donor. Each CDR3 is given with its conserved first and last residue. The D gene is left open where the match is weak. The size of a clone is reported for some rows only, either as once, few or many, or as a class for expanded clones.

size,J,D,V,CDR3,DNA
many,TRBJ1-1,TRBD1,TRBV5-1,CASSLDRGEAFF,TGCGCCAGCAGCTTGGACAGGGGTGAAGCTTTCTTT
many,TRBJ2-5,TRBD1,TRBV5-1,CASSLGDRDSQETQYF,TGCGCCAGCAGCTTGGGGGACAGGGACTCTCAAGAGACCCAGTACTTC
.,TRBJ1-1,TRBD1,TRBV30,CAWSWLSGGNTEAFF,TGTGCCTGGAGTTGGTTGTCAGGGGGGAACACTGAAGCTTTCTTT
many,TRBJ2-7,.,TRBV7-9,CASSLRSSEQYF,TGTGCCAGCAGCTTAAGGTCTAGCGAGCAGTACTTC
.,TRBJ1-4,.,TRBV2,CASSEGDGGRFF,TGTGCCAGCAGTGAGGGGGACGGCGGGCGGTTTTTT
many,TRBJ2-5,.,TRBV29-1,CSVTFPETQYF,TGCAGCGTTACGTTCCCAGAGACCCAGTACTTC
many,TRBJ2-4,.,TRBV28,CASSLLRGRGAKNIQYF,TGTGCCAGCAGTCTCCTTCGGGGGAGAGGAGCCAAAAACATTCAGTACTTC
once,TRBJ2-1,.,TRBV20-1,CSASYSGSSYNEQFF,TGCAGTGCGTCGTATAGCGGAAGCTCCTACAATGAGCAGTTCTTC
many,TRBJ2-2,.,TRBV25-1,CASSGRGSTNTGELFF,TGTGCCAGCAGTGGCCGGGGTAGCACGAACACCGGGGAGCTGTTTTTT
.,TRBJ1-2,.,TRBV7-6,CASSPEGHYGYTF,TGTGCCAGCAGCCCCGAAGGGCACTATGGCTACACCTTC
few,TRBJ1-1,.,TRBV28,CASQRTMNTEAFF,TGTGCCAGCCAAAGAACCATGAACACTGAAGCTTTCTTT
many,TRBJ2-1,TRBD1,TRBV6-1,CASSPLDRGNEQFF,TGTGCCAGCAGCCCACTTGACAGGGGCAATGAGCAGTTCTTC
many,TRBJ1-1,.,TRBV9,CASSVARTNTEAFF,TGTGCCAGCAGCGTAGCTCGCACGAACACTGAAGCTTTCTTT
many,TRBJ2-1,.,TRBV5-4,CASSPSRGSYNEQFF,TGTGCCAGCAGCCCGTCCCGGGGCTCCTACAATGAGCAGTTCTTC
few,TRBJ1-1,TRBD1,TRBV7-8,CASSLYARQGRGPNTEAFF,TGTGCCAGCAGCTTATACGCTCGACAGGGGAGAGGTCCAAACACTGAAGCTTTCTTT
many,TRBJ2-7,.,TRBV6-2/TRBV6-3,CASSYRWREYDEQYF,TGTGCCAGCAGTTACAGGTGGAGGGAGTACGACGAGCAGTACTTC
many,TRBJ2-7,.,TRBV5-5,CASSFVTTPYEQYF,TGTGCCAGCAGCTTTGTGACAACTCCCTACGAGCAGTACTTC